The 32 T cell receptor beta chains below were found in one sample sequenced in a study of beta chain features in type 1 diabetes. Of the isolated RNA, all was reverse transcribed, and so the sequenced material was expressed TCRB transcripts. The data were produced by immunoSEQ multiplex PCR, yet TCRdb's version contains in-frame clones alone and is incomplete. The sample has around 250,000 clones, about 63% seen once. The specimen was naive CD4+ T cells from blood. The receptors were gathered from a man aged 25 to 40 in good health.

J is TRBJ1-1 and V is TRBV5-1; weak D call: TRBD1 (5 bases). The V and J ends lost 2 bases and 4 bases respectively, with 12 bases between them. Looked up from germline, CDR1 is SGHRS and CDR2 is YFSETQ. This CDR3 contains 14 residues. The DNA of the CDR3 is TGCGCCAGCAGCTTCAGGGTTCGGGGCACTGAAGCTTTCTTT. This sequence encodes CASSFRVRGTEAFF.

This chain joins TRBV20-1 and TRBJ2-7; D is unclear. V lost 3 bases and J 2 bases, leaving 5 bases between the germline ends. The CDR3 has 11 amino acids. CDR1 is DFQATT, CDR2 SNEGSKA, per germline (reference sequence). The chain's CDR3 is CSARAPYEQYF. The CDR3 DNA sequence: TGCAGTGCTAGGGCACCCTACGAGCAGTACTTC.

The gene calls are TRBV29-1 and TRBJ2-2; 8 nucleotides line up with TRBD1. CDR1 and CDR2 from the germline V gene are SQVTM and ANQGSEA. This CDR3 has 15 residues. The junction had 13 bases not matched to a gene; V was cut back by 7 bases and J by 6 bases. The CDR3 DNA follows: TGCAGCGATCCGGGACAGGAGCTAGACGCCGGGGAGCTGTTTTTT. It is translated as CSDPGQELDAGELFF.

Here the CDR3 DNA reads TGTGCCAGCAGCTTAGGAGCGGGAGGCCAAGAGACCCAGTACTTC. Its translation is CASSLGAGGQETQYF. The rearrangement uses TRBV7-2 and TRBJ2-5; 9 nucleotides match TRBD2. The V gene's germline CDR1 is SGHTA and CDR2 FQGNSA. The J segment lost 1 base and the V segment lost 1 base, leaving 1 base of the junction unmatched. This CDR3 contains 15 residues.

This clone was seen a handful of times. Other nucleotide sequences from this sample produce the same CDR3. This sequence joins TRBV30 and TRBJ2-1, with D unclear. Deletions cut 4 bases from V and 4 bases from J, with 8 bases between. CDR1 and CDR2 (germline): GTSNPN, SVGIG (reference sequence). The CDR3 loop spans 12 amino acids. The CDR3 spells CAWTGYYNEQFF. The CDR3 region has the DNA TGTGCCTGGACGGGTTATTACAATGAGCAGTTCTTC.

Here the CDR3 DNA reads TGTGCCAGCAGCTTGGTTTTTGGGAACACTGAAGCTTTCTTT. It specifies CASSLVFGNTEAFF. The rearrangement links TRBV5-4 to TRBJ1-1, with D uncertain. Trimming stripped 0 bases from V and 1 base from J, with 7 bases between. The CDR3 covers 14 residues. Germline V gene data show CDR1 as SGHNT and CDR2 as YYREEE (reference sequence). The full variable domain, in which reference TRBV5-4 and TRBJ1-1 provide the parts outside the CDR3, is ETGVTQSPTHLIKTRGQQVTLRCSSQSGHNTVSWYQQALGQGPQFIFQYYREEENGRGNFPPRFSGLQFPNYSSELNVNALELDDSALYLCASSLVFGNTEAFFGQGTRLTVV.

The V and J genes are TRBV7-9 and TRBJ2-1; D perhaps matches TRBD2 (5 bases). The V end was cut by 5 bases, the J end by 3 bases, with 23 bases between. This CDR3 has 18 residues. The germline V gene encodes CDR1 SEHNR and CDR2 FQNEAQ (reference sequence). The CDR3 loop is CASSHPGSPSHLYNEQFF. CDR3 bases: TGTGCCAGCAGCCACCCGGGGAGTCCGTCACACCTCTACAATGAGCAGTTCTTC.

The V gene is TRBV30, the J gene TRBJ1-1; no firm D call. V was trimmed by 5 bases and J by 1 base, leaving 11 bases between them. The CDR3 is 13 residues long. In germline, CDR1 is GTSNPN, CDR2 SVGIG (reference sequence). The CDR3 DNA follows: TGTGCCTGGGGTGGCCTGGGGAACACTGAAGCTTTCTTT. Residues: CAWGGLGNTEAFF.

The gene calls are TRBV25-1 and TRBJ1-2; D is undetermined. V was cut by 1 base and J by 5 bases, with 8 bases left in between. Germline assignment: CDR1 MGHDK and CDR2 SYGVNS. The CDR3 spans 13 residues. CDR3 region: CASSESKDYGYTF. The DNA of the CDR3 is TGTGCCAGCAGTGAATCAAAGGATTATGGCTACACCTTC.

The chain combines TRBV5-1 with TRBJ2-7; 11 bases are a match to TRBD2. The CDR3 sequence is 14 residues long. The germline V gene encodes CDR1 SGHRS and CDR2 YFSETQ. Unmatched junction bases numbered 3, after V lost 3 bases and J lost 4 bases. CDR3 coding DNA: TGCGCCAGCAGCTCGGGACTAGCGGAATACGAGCAGTACTTC. Its translation is CASSSGLAEYEQYF. Complete variable domain (other parts from reference TRBV5-1 and TRBJ2-7): KAGVTQTPRYLIKTRGQQVTLSCSPISGHRSVSWYQQTPGQGLQFLFEYFSETQRNKGNFPGRFSGRQFSNSRSEMNVSTLELGDSALYLCASSSGLAEYEQYFGPGTRLTVT.

The V call is TRBV30, the J call TRBJ2-5; D gene unclear. Germline CDR1 is GTSNPN and CDR2 is SVGIG (reference sequence). The ends were cut back, 0 bases at V and 4 bases at J, with 12 bases in the middle. The CDR3 spans 14 residues. DNA for the CDR3: TGTGCCTGGAGTGTACTGCTTCCCACAGAGACCCAGTACTTC. This translates into CAWSVLLPTETQYF.

The genes are TRBV9 and TRBJ2-1, with 9 bases fitting TRBD2. This CDR3 region has 16 residues. Germline values: CDR1 SGDLS, CDR2 YYNGEE. The trim removed 4 bases at V and 4 bases at J, leaving 9 bases unmatched. CDR3 sequence: CASSQLAGGQYNEQFF. Here the CDR3 DNA reads TGTGCCAGCAGCCAACTGGCGGGAGGGCAATACAATGAGCAGTTCTTC. Combining the CDR3 with reference TRBV9 and TRBJ2-1 gives the whole variable domain DSGVTQTPKHLITATGQRVTLRCSPRSGDLSVYWYQQSLDQGLQFLIQYYNGEERAKGNILERFSAQQFPDLHSELNLSSLELGDSALYFCASSQLAGGQYNEQFFGPGTRLTVL.

This sequence joins TRBV7-8 and TRBJ2-3, with a possible D match to TRBD2 (5 bases). The CDR3 covers 16 residues. Per germline, CDR1 SGHVS and CDR2 FQNEAQ. Trimming left V 5 bases short and J 4 bases short, with 19 bases between. The CDR3 coding sequence is TGTGCCAGCAGCCCCTTACTAGGGATGGGCGCAGATACGCAGTATTTT. As protein: CASSPLLGMGADTQYF.

Concerning this clone: Other DNA sequences in this sample translate to the same CDR3. The chain is built from TRBV30 and TRBJ2-7; no reliable D call. CDR1 is GTSNPN, CDR2 SVGIG, per germline (reference sequence). The length of the CDR3 is 11 residues. Trimming removed 1 base from V and 4 bases from J, with 5 bases in between. CDR3 in DNA: TGTGCCTGGAGTGACTCTTACGAGCAGTACTTC. Protein product: CAWSDSYEQYF.

The gene calls are TRBV29-1 and TRBJ1-1; the D gene is possibly TRBD1 (5 bases). The CDR3 covers 11 residues. Germline-derived CDR1 and CDR2 are SQVTM and ANQGSEA. V lost 1 base and J 9 bases, leaving 9 bases between the germline ends. The CDR3 protein is CSVEGWGQAFF. The CDR3 nucleotides are TGCAGCGTTGAAGGGTGGGGACAAGCTTTCTTT.

A word on this clone: Other DNA sequences from this sample encode an identical CDR3 as well. The chain has TRBV7-2 and TRBJ2-3; no reliable D call. This CDR3 region has 12 residues. V was cut by 1 base and J by 5 bases, with 4 bases left in between. Germline assignment: CDR1 SGHTA and CDR2 FQGNSA. CDR3 DNA sequence: TGTGCCAGCAGCTTAGGCCTAGATACGCAGTATTTT. Protein product: CASSLGLDTQYF.

This chain uses TRBV9 with TRBJ2-3; 10 bases fit TRBD2. The V gene's germline CDR1 is SGDLS and CDR2 YYNGEE. The CDR3 has 18 amino acids. V was clipped by 0 bases and J by 2 bases; unmatched bases: 9. CDR3 coding DNA: TGTGCCAGCAGCGTAGCGACACTAGCGGGGACGATCACAGATACGCAGTATTTT. This encodes CASSVATLAGTITDTQYF.

This clone was observed a handful of times. This rearrangement joins TRBV30 to TRBJ2-2; D tentatively reads TRBD1 or TRBD2 (6 bases each). Trimming removed 4 bases at V and 3 bases at J, with 12 bases between. The V gene's germline CDR1 is GTSNPN and CDR2 SVGIG (reference sequence). This CDR3 comprises 14 residues. CDR3 region: CAWNPGADTGELFF. Written as DNA, the CDR3 is TGTGCCTGGAACCCGGGGGCGGACACCGGGGAGCTGTTTTTT.

This chain connects TRBV2 to TRBJ2-7, with D uncertain. The CDR3 extends over 14 amino acids. CDR1 SNHLY and CDR2 FYNNEI come from the germline V gene. V lost 6 bases and J 0 bases, leaving 12 bases between the germline ends. This chain's CDR3 is CASSAGYSSYEQYF. The CDR3 bases are TGTGCCAGCAGCGCCGGGTACAGCTCCTACGAGCAGTACTTC.

V is TRBV2 and J is TRBJ1-2; 10 positions agree with TRBD1. The trim removed 5 bases at V and 4 bases at J, leaving 4 bases unmatched. The CDR3 covers 14 residues. Germline V gene lookup returns CDR1 SNHLY and CDR2 FYNNEI. For the CDR3, the DNA is TGTGCCAGCAGTCCCGGGACAGGGGCCTATGGCTACACCTTC. This codes for CASSPGTGAYGYTF.

CDR3 sequence (DNA): TGCGCCAGCAGCTCGCTCGGGACAGGCGACACCGGGGAGCTGTTTTTT. This translates into CASSSLGTGDTGELFF. This sequence joins TRBV5-1 and TRBJ2-2, with 8 positions matching TRBD1. The J segment lost 3 bases and the V segment lost 3 bases, leaving 7 bases of the junction unmatched. The CDR3 is 16 amino acids. Germline CDR1 SGHRS, CDR2 YFSETQ.

This chain connects TRBV18 to TRBJ2-5; D tentatively fits TRBD1 or TRBD2 (5 bases each). This CDR3 has 18 amino acids. Germline assignment: CDR1 KGHSH and CDR2 LQKENI. V was trimmed by 2 bases and J by 3 bases, leaving 22 bases between them. CDR3 bases: TGTGCCAGCTCACCAACAGGAGTGGGGACCGGCAGTAAAGAGACCCAGTACTTC. Protein: CASSPTGVGTGSKETQYF.

The chain has TRBV5-5 and TRBJ1-1; D is possibly TRBD1 (5 bases). Germline V lookup: CDR1 SGHKS, CDR2 YYEKEE (reference sequence). The length of the CDR3 is 14 residues. With 1 base removed from V and 1 base from J, the gap between germline ends came to 8 bases. The CDR3 reads CASSLRQTNTEAFF. CDR3 coding DNA: TGTGCCAGCAGCTTGCGACAGACGAACACTGAAGCTTTCTTT.

The chain carries TRBV7-9 and TRBJ2-5, with D possibly TRBD1 on 5 matching bases. This CDR3 comprises 13 residues. V lost 5 bases, J lost 7 bases, and 14 bases lay in between. Germline V gene lookup returns CDR1 SEHNR and CDR2 FQNEAQ (reference sequence). The CDR3 bases are TGTGCCAGCAGCCAAGGGGCAGGTCGGACCCAGTACTTC. Protein: CASSQGAGRTQYF.

This clone has a handful of counts. The chain carries TRBV30 and TRBJ2-1; possibly TRBD2 for D (5 bases). V was clipped by 4 bases and J by 4 bases, with 14 bases between them. Germline V gene lookup returns CDR1 GTSNPN and CDR2 SVGIG (reference sequence). The CDR3 length is 14 residues. The CDR3 spells CAWILVWTYNEQFF. The CDR3 nucleotides read TGTGCCTGGATTTTGGTATGGACTTACAATGAGCAGTTCTTC.

In regard to this clone: The sample holds other DNA sequences that translate to the same CDR3. The chain carries TRBV30 and TRBJ1-5; the D is unclear. Germline V gene sequence: CDR1 GTSNPN, CDR2 SVGIG (reference sequence). The CDR3 is made up of 13 amino acids. V lost 2 bases, J lost 5 bases, and 10 bases lay in between. Here the CDR3 DNA reads TGTGCCTGGAGTTCTGGATCCGATCAGCCCCAGCATTTT. Protein product: CAWSSGSDQPQHF.

The chain links TRBV30 to TRBJ1-2; D gene ambiguous. This CDR3 comprises 13 residues. Trimming shortened V by 8 bases and J by 0 bases, and 13 bases separated the two germline ends. CDR1 and CDR2 (germline): GTSNPN, SVGIG (reference sequence). CDR3 in amino acids: CARADGTNYGYTF. Here the CDR3 DNA reads TGTGCCCGAGCGGACGGGACTAACTATGGCTACACCTTC.

The DNA for the CDR3 is TGTGCCAGCGGCCGAGGGACAGGGGGAACTGAAGCTTTCTTT. As protein: CASGRGTGGTEAFF. The chain joins TRBV2 to TRBJ1-1, with 11 positions matching TRBD1. The ends lost 8 bases at V and 5 bases at J; junction bases unmatched: 7. This CDR3 region has 14 residues. The germline V gene has CDR1 SNHLY and CDR2 FYNNEI.

V is TRBV15 and J is TRBJ2-7, with D uncertain. The CDR3 extends over 14 amino acids. Germline CDR1 reads LNHNV; CDR2 reads YYDKDF (reference sequence). V was pared by 0 bases and J by 0 bases, with 6 bases between. CDR3 DNA sequence: TGTGCCACCAGCAGAGACCCACTCTCCTACGAGCAGTACTTC. Its protein product is CATSRDPLSYEQYF.

This clone was seen a handful of times. The chain recombines TRBV29-1 with TRBJ2-1; D not certain. The V gene's germline CDR1 is SQVTM and CDR2 ANQGSEA. This CDR3 is built from 13 residues. Trimming pared 8 bases from V and 0 bases from J, leaving 11 bases between. CDR3 region: CSTKQSSYNEQFF. CDR3 DNA sequence: TGCAGCACCAAGCAAAGCTCCTACAATGAGCAGTTCTTC.

The chain employs TRBV7-7 and TRBJ2-1; D ambiguous. This CDR3 has 13 amino acids. V was shortened by 3 bases and J by 7 bases, with 10 bases between the two germline ends. Germline lookup yields CDR1 SSHAT and CDR2 FNYEAQ (reference sequence). The CDR3 DNA reads TGTGCCAGCAGCTTGGGCAGGTATAATGAGCAGTTCTTC. As protein: CASSLGRYNEQFF. Variable domain in full (rest from reference TRBV7-7 and TRBJ2-1): GAGVSQSPRYKVTKRGQDVTLRCDPISSHATLYWYQQALGQGPEFLTYFNYEAQPDKSGLPSDRFSAERPEGSISTLTIQRTEQRDSAMYRCASSLGRYNEQFFGPGTRLTVL.

The chain couples TRBV30 to TRBJ2-1; no firm D call. Germline V gives CDR1 GTSNPN, CDR2 SVGIG (reference sequence). Trimming took 0 bases from V and 8 from J, leaving 5 bases between them. The CDR3 runs 11 residues. The chain's CDR3 is CAWSVSDEQFF. The CDR3 bases are TGTGCCTGGAGTGTATCGGATGAGCAGTTCTTC.